Listed below are T cell receptor beta chains from one sample, sequenced in a study of beta chain features in type 1 diabetes. Data came from immunoSEQ multiplex PCR; TCRdb stores just in-frame clones and leaves some out. Of 300,000 to 350,000 clones detected, 13% appear once; the ten largest clones hold roughly 0.015%. Sequenced material: naive CD4+ T cells from blood. The source of these receptors is a woman between 18 and 30 years old with type 1 diabetes. Both conserved end residues are part of each CDR3. D genes are given only for firm matches. Where a row states a size, it is once, few, many or the class of an expanded clone; other rows omit it.

cdr3_aa cdr3_nt clone_size j_call v_call d_call
CASSPTSGGYTF TGTGCCAGCTCACCCACCAGCGGAGGCTACACCTTC few TRBJ1-2 TRBV18 -
CASRELAYGEQFF TGTGCCAGCAGAGAACTAGCTTACGGTGAGCAGTTCTTC few TRBJ2-1 TRBV2 -
CASSRQKSSYGYTF TGTGCCAGTAGTAGACAGAAAAGCTCCTATGGCTACACCTTC few TRBJ1-2 TRBV19 -
CATARTRATDTQYF TGTGCCACCGCCCGGACTAGGGCCACAGATACGCAGTATTTT few TRBJ2-3 TRBV11-2 TRBD2
CASSQERGDTEAFF TGCGCCAGCAGCCAAGAACGAGGAGACACTGAAGCTTTCTTT - TRBJ1-1 TRBV4-1 -
CASSSTPLTGSHYEQYF TGTGCCAGCAGCTCAACCCCCTTGACAGGGTCCCACTACGAGCAGTACTTC few TRBJ2-7 TRBV7-7 TRBD1
CASSSGSKNEQFF TGTGCCAGCAGCAGCGGGAGTAAGAATGAGCAGTTCTTC - TRBJ2-1 TRBV21-1 -
CASSQEIGLINEQFF TGTGCCAGCAGCCAAGAAATTGGGCTGATCAATGAGCAGTTCTTC few TRBJ2-1 TRBV4-2 -
CASSGLGVAGELFF TGTGCCAGCAGCGGGCTCGGGGTAGCCGGGGAGCTGTTTTTT few TRBJ2-2 TRBV5-4 -
CASSEIPGQGGQFF TGTGCCAGCAGTGAAATTCCTGGACAGGGTGGGCAGTTCTTC few TRBJ2-1 TRBV2 TRBD1
CASSKDRGKETQYF TGTGCCAGCAGTAAGGACAGGGGAAAAGAGACCCAGTACTTC - TRBJ2-5 TRBV7-9 TRBD1
CAWSPFSGSTRDTQYF TGTGCCTGGAGTCCCTTTAGCGGGAGTACTAGGGATACGCAGTATTTT few TRBJ2-3 TRBV30 TRBD2
CAWMGEGIGKTEAFF TGTGCCTGGATGGGAGAGGGAATAGGGAAGACTGAAGCTTTCTTT - TRBJ1-1 TRBV30 -
CASSYVARDTYEQYF TGTGCCAGCAGTTACGTGGCACGAGACACCTACGAGCAGTACTTC - TRBJ2-7 TRBV6-5 -
CAWSGAGAEDTQYF TGTGCCTGGAGTGGAGCGGGAGCCGAAGATACGCAGTATTTT few TRBJ2-3 TRBV30 TRBD2
CASSVLLTGGAAFF TGTGCCAGCAGTGTCCTATTGACCGGAGGGGCGGCTTTCTTT few TRBJ1-1 TRBV25-1 -
CATRTGTNTEAFF TGTGCCACCAGGACAGGGACGAACACTGAAGCTTTCTTT few TRBJ1-1 TRBV19 TRBD1
CASSGEIGGYTF TGTGCCAGCAGCGGGGAGATAGGTGGCTACACCTTC few TRBJ1-2 TRBV9 -
CASSVGGSGANVLTF TGTGCCAGCAGCGTCGGAGGCTCTGGGGCCAACGTCCTGACTTTC - TRBJ2-6 TRBV11-3 -
CASSPDTNYGYTF TGTGCCAGCTCACCTGACACTAACTATGGCTACACCTTC - TRBJ1-2 TRBV18 -
CASSPQQGIAYGYTF TGTGCCAGCAGCCCCCAACAGGGCATTGCCTATGGCTACACCTTC - TRBJ1-2 TRBV7-2 -
CASSLTRQVYNEQFF TGTGCCAGCAGTTTGACGAGACAGGTATACAATGAGCAGTTCTTC - TRBJ2-1 TRBV28 -
CASSPLATDTQYF TGCGCCAGCAGCCCCCTAGCCACAGATACGCAGTATTTT few TRBJ2-3 TRBV5-1 -
CASSIQGFSNTEAFF TGTGCCAGTAGTATTCAGGGTTTTTCGAACACTGAAGCTTTCTTT - TRBJ1-1 TRBV19 -
CAKRGNEKLFF TGTGCCAAAAGGGGAAATGAAAAACTGTTTTTT - TRBJ1-4 TRBV2 -
CASSLTPSGSDEQFF TGTGCCAGCAGCTTAACCCCTAGCGGGAGCGATGAGCAGTTCTTC - TRBJ2-1 TRBV7-3 TRBD2
CASSPRPGGGPNNEQFF TGCGCCAGCAGCCCCCGCCCTGGGGGGGGGCCCAACAATGAGCAGTTCTTC few TRBJ2-1 TRBV5-1 -
CASSRQTGIDQPQHF TGTGCCAGTAGCCGACAGACAGGAATCGATCAGCCCCAGCATTTT few TRBJ1-5 TRBV19 -
CASTVYNEQFF TGTGCCAGCACTGTCTACAATGAGCAGTTCTTC few TRBJ2-1 TRBV28 -
CSVEGGRAYNEQFF TGCAGCGTTGAAGGCGGGAGAGCCTACAATGAGCAGTTCTTC - TRBJ2-1 TRBV29-1 TRBD2
CASRVSGRETQYF TGTGCCAGCAGAGTCAGCGGGAGAGAGACCCAGTACTTC few TRBJ2-5 TRBV27 TRBD2
CASSQDPTGLAYNEQFF TGCGCCAGCAGCCAAGATCCTACGGGACTAGCCTACAATGAGCAGTTCTTC - TRBJ2-1 TRBV4-1 TRBD2
CASSPLGATSADEQYF TGTGCCAGCAGCCCCCTCGGAGCGACTAGCGCCGACGAGCAGTACTTC few TRBJ2-7 TRBV7-3 TRBD2
CASSGSGHNTGELFF TGTGCCAGCTCGGGGTCCGGACACAACACCGGGGAGCTGTTTTTT - TRBJ2-2 TRBV18 -
CASSPRQGVNQPQHF TGTGCCAGCTCACCAAGACAGGGGGTCAATCAGCCCCAGCATTTT - TRBJ1-5 TRBV18 TRBD1
CASSLGRESGGNTQYF TGCGCCAGCAGCTTGGGCCGGGAAAGCGGGGGAAATACGCAGTATTTT - TRBJ2-3 TRBV5-1 TRBD2
CAWTEGLAGKETQYF TGTGCCTGGACGGAGGGACTAGCGGGGAAAGAGACCCAGTACTTC - TRBJ2-5 TRBV30 TRBD2
CASSVEGNQGETQYF TGTGCCAGCAGCGTAGAGGGCAACCAGGGCGAGACCCAGTACTTC few TRBJ2-5 TRBV9 -
CASSPPGLAGGTGELFF TGTGCCAGCAGCCCCCCGGGGCTAGCGGGAGGTACCGGGGAGCTGTTTTTT - TRBJ2-2 TRBV7-2 TRBD2
CASRRKAGLNPDTQYF TGTGCCAGCAGGCGGAAAGCGGGACTCAATCCAGATACGCAGTATTTT few TRBJ2-3 TRBV11-1 TRBD2
CASSLRDSNQPQHF TGTGCCAGCAGCTTGCGGGACAGCAATCAGCCCCAGCATTTT - TRBJ1-5 TRBV7-2 -
CASSVRDKQFF TGTGCCAGCAGCGTAAGAGACAAGCAGTTCTTC - TRBJ2-1 TRBV28 -
CASSRTRTGLYEQYF TGTGCCAGCAGTCGTACGAGGACAGGGCTCTACGAGCAGTACTTC - TRBJ2-7 TRBV6-5 TRBD1
CASSVEAGNNEQFF TGTGCCAGCAGCGTAGAGGCAGGGAACAATGAGCAGTTCTTC few TRBJ2-1 TRBV9 -
CASSIQGIQPQHF TGTGCCAGTAGTATACAGGGAATTCAGCCCCAGCATTTT few TRBJ1-5 TRBV19 -
CASSLEGQGWNEQFF TGCGCCAGCAGCTTGGAAGGACAGGGATGGAATGAGCAGTTCTTC few TRBJ2-1 TRBV5-1 TRBD1
CASSPVGPGYGYTF TGTGCCAGCAGCCCGGTCGGTCCGGGCTATGGCTACACCTTC - TRBJ1-2 TRBV28 -
CASSPLTGKRRTPSYEQYF TGTGCCAGCAGCCCCCTGACCGGGAAGCGGAGGACCCCTTCCTACGAGCAGTACTTC - TRBJ2-7 TRBV21-1 -
CASSGPQGEFSNQPQHF TGTGCCAGCAGTGGCCCCCAGGGGGAATTCAGCAATCAGCCCCAGCATTTT - TRBJ1-5 TRBV2 TRBD1
CATSTGTWESTGELFF TGTGCCACCAGCACCGGGACTTGGGAGAGCACCGGGGAGCTGTTTTTT few TRBJ2-2 TRBV15 -
CASSQGQGAYNEQFF TGCGCCAGCAGCCAAGGACAGGGGGCTTACAATGAGCAGTTCTTC few TRBJ2-1 TRBV4-3 TRBD1
CASLDREDYGYTF TGTGCCAGCCTGGACAGGGAAGACTATGGCTACACCTTC few TRBJ1-2 TRBV9 TRBD1
CASSLGANEQFF TGTGCCAGCAGCTTGGGAGCTAATGAGCAGTTCTTC - TRBJ2-1 TRBV7-2 -